Many counts were recorded for the clone carrying this T cell receptor beta chain. The antigen remains unidentified. As the method for making TCR beta libraries, quantitative 5'-RACE with molecular barcodes was used. TCRdb passed the 5' RACE reads through MiXCR, listing each CDR3 protein once. The profile shows approximately 180,000 distinct CDR3 sequences, approximately 18% of them singletons. This entry belongs to a study of CD8 T cells in ankylosing spondylitis. Study results and limitations: Significant enrichment of disease-linked clones was reported in matched ankylosing spondylitis synovial fluid. In the blood and synovial fluid of reactive arthritis, some motif variants had been previously reported.

CDR1 SGHDN and CDR2 FVKESK come from the germline V gene. V was trimmed by 2 bases and J by 9 bases, leaving 4 bases between them. CDR3 length: 11 amino acids. The receptor was isolated from a male donor aged 5-30 years with ankylosing spondylitis or in good health (not recorded which). The V gene is TRBV14, the J gene TRBJ2-2; D is unclear. The material sequenced was blood, either unsorted or a sorted T cell fraction (not recorded which). In DNA, the CDR3 is TGTGCCAGCAGCCAACTCAGGGAGCTGTTTTTT. Protein product: CASSQLRELFF.